A single sample gave rise to the 5 T cell receptor beta chains below, sequenced in a study of blood T cell repertoires in COVID-19. Assay used: immunoSEQ multiplex PCR; TCRdb lists only in-frame clones, some missing. The table lists approximately 74,000 clones, just under 80% of them singletons. The sample taken for sequencing was peripheral blood. All receptors derive from a human donor in a cohort sampled during active COVID-19.

The gene calls are TRBV7-2 and TRBJ2-2; 11 bases fit TRBD2. Germline V gives CDR1 SGHTA, CDR2 FQGNSA. The CDR3 loop spans 18 amino acids. V lost 0 bases and J lost 4; bases outside the gene matches: 7. The CDR3 sequence is CASSLAGLAGGGTGELFF. The CDR3 DNA follows: TGTGCCAGCAGCTTAGCGGGCCTAGCGGGGGGAGGCACCGGGGAGCTGTTTTTT.

This clone was seen only a few times. V usage is TRBV28 and J usage is TRBJ2-5; a possible D gene is TRBD2 (6 bases). V was trimmed by 4 bases and J by 8 bases, leaving 14 bases between them. Germline CDR1 is MDHEN and CDR2 is SYDVKM. This CDR3 has 13 amino acids. The CDR3 protein is CASSYAGIGTQYF. As DNA, the CDR3 is TGTGCCAGCAGTTACGCGGGAATAGGAACCCAGTACTTC.

V usage is TRBV18 and J usage is TRBJ1-1; 7 nucleotides match TRBD1. Germline V gene data show CDR1 as KGHSH and CDR2 as LQKENI. The ends lost 6 bases at V and 0 bases at J; junction bases unmatched: 4. The CDR3 runs 14 residues. The CDR3 bases are TGTGCCAGCTCCCAGGGGGGTATGAACACTGAAGCTTTCTTT. This encodes CASSQGGMNTEAFF.

V and J are TRBV6-5 and TRBJ2-7; D is possibly TRBD2 (5 bases). The CDR3 spans 13 residues. The germline gives CDR1 MNHEY, CDR2 SVGAGI. Trimming shortened V by 2 bases and J by 7 bases, and 12 bases separated the two germline ends. The CDR3 bases are TGTGCCAGCAGTTACCCAGAGAGGGATGAGCAGTACTTC. It yields the protein CASSYPERDEQYF.

The J gene is TRBJ2-5, the V gene TRBV7-9, with D tentatively TRBD2 (6 bases). There are 15 residues in the CDR3. Germline V lookup: CDR1 SEHNR, CDR2 FQNEAQ (reference sequence). V lost 0 bases and J lost 5, with 13 bases in between. The CDR3: CASSLALEGRETQYF. The CDR3 nucleotides read TGTGCCAGCAGCTTAGCGTTGGAGGGTCGGGAGACCCAGTACTTC. The entire variable domain, with the rest obtained from reference TRBV7-9 and TRBJ2-5, is as follows: DTGVSQNPRHKITKRGQNVTFRCDPISEHNRLYWYRQTLGQGPEFLTYFQNEAQLEKSRLLSDRFSAERPKGSFSTLEIQRTEQGDSAMYLCASSLALEGRETQYFGPGTRLLVL.